The 16 T cell receptor beta chains below all came from one sample that was sequenced in a study of spatial heterogeneity in lung cancer. Study observations and caveats: One measure, the expanded intratumoral alpha and beta TCR count, tracked tumor mutation counts.

TCRdb fed the 5' RACE reads into MiXCR, producing one record per CDR3 protein. The sample lists roughly 2,000 distinct CDR3 sequences; 8% to 10% were seen once. Time point specified: sample taken at primary tumor resection. For these TCRs, the target antigens are not known. The sequencing here drew on lung tumor tissue, taken at surgery. These receptors were taken from a male donor with early-stage non-small cell lung cancer.

This clonotype was observed a few times. V gene TRBV6-6 combines with J gene TRBJ1-1; 8 bases are shared with TRBD1. The CDR3 length is 16 residues. Germline trimming cut 8 bases from V and 6 bases from J; bases unmatched to any gene: 17. Germline CDR1 MNHNY, CDR2 SVGAGI (reference sequence). CDR3: CASGEPYQGAGSEAFF. The CDR3 DNA reads as TGTGCCAGCGGCGAGCCTTACCAGGGGGCAGGGTCTGAAGCTTTCTTT.

This clonotype is medium-sized in the sample. This sequence joins TRBV29-1 and TRBJ2-1; possibly TRBD1 or TRBD2 for D (7 bases each). Germline CDR1 reads SQVTM; CDR2 reads ANQGSEA. Deletions cut 5 bases from V and 7 bases from J, with 9 bases between. This CDR3 has 11 amino acids. The chain's CDR3 is CSVQGGNEQFF. DNA for the CDR3: TGCAGCGTTCAGGGGGGGAATGAGCAGTTCTTC.

This clonotype was observed a single time. The chain recombines TRBV28 with TRBJ1-5, with D perhaps matching TRBD1 (6 bases). Germline V lookup: CDR1 MDHEN, CDR2 SYDVKM. Trimming left V 10 bases short and J 0 bases short, with 16 bases between. The CDR3 sequence is 15 residues long. CDR3 in DNA: TGTGCCATTCTACAGGGCGGGGATAGCAATCAGCCCCAGCATTTT. It specifies CAILQGGDSNQPQHF.

This clonotype occurred many times. V usage is TRBV5-6 and J usage is TRBJ2-3; 11 positions match TRBD1. The ends lost 4 bases at V and 2 bases at J; junction bases unmatched: 9. This CDR3 is 17 amino acids long. Germline values: CDR1 SGHDT, CDR2 YYEEEE. CDR3 region: CASSGRLGQGATDTQYF. CDR3 nucleotide sequence: TGTGCCAGCAGCGGGAGACTCGGACAGGGGGCCACAGATACGCAGTATTTT.

In this sample, this clonotype is medium-sized. The gene calls are TRBV7-9 and TRBJ2-3, with D possibly TRBD2 on 6 matching bases. This CDR3 region has 17 residues. Germline-derived CDR1 and CDR2 are SEHNR and FQNEAQ (reference sequence). The germline V and J ends were trimmed by 5 bases and 2 bases, with 20 bases remaining between them. In DNA form, the CDR3 reads TGTGCCAGCAGCCACTCTAGTGGCGGAGGGCCCACAGATACGCAGTATTTT. Amino acid sequence: CASSHSSGGGPTDTQYF.

By proportion, this clonotype is medium-sized. V is TRBV28 and J is TRBJ2-7, with a weak D call TRBD2 (5 bases). The CDR3 sequence is 13 residues long. Looked up from germline, CDR1 is MDHEN and CDR2 is SYDVKM. The V end lost 6 bases, the J end lost 6 bases, and 15 bases lay between the germline ends. The CDR3 protein is CASRPGSPGEQYF. As DNA, the CDR3 is TGTGCCAGCAGGCCGGGGTCCCCAGGCGAGCAGTACTTC.

By sample share, this clonotype is medium-sized. The rearrangement uses TRBV20-1 and TRBJ2-5; 9 positions agree with TRBD1. The junction had 8 bases not matched to a gene; V was cut back by 7 bases and J by 2 bases. The CDR3 runs 14 residues. Germline V gene sequence: CDR1 DFQATT, CDR2 SNEGSKA (reference sequence). The chain's CDR3 is CSVLTGGRQETQYF. CDR3 nucleotide sequence: TGCAGTGTTCTTACAGGGGGCCGGCAAGAGACCCAGTACTTC.

This clonotype showed up just a few times. The chain uses TRBV7-2 and TRBJ2-1, with 9 bases lining up with TRBD1. The CDR3 has 13 residues. Trimming took 5 bases from V and 8 from J; bases not matched to a gene: 4. Germline V gene lookup returns CDR1 SGHTA and CDR2 FQGNSA. The CDR3 region is CASSVRTGDEQFF. The CDR3 DNA reads as TGTGCCAGCAGCGTAAGGACAGGGGATGAGCAGTTCTTC.

The sample holds many counts of this clonotype. The chain employs TRBV6-2 or TRBV6-3 and TRBJ1-5; weak D call: TRBD1 (6 bases). Germline loops: CDR1 MNHEY, CDR2 SVGEGT. V was trimmed by 8 bases and J by 1 base, leaving 15 bases between them. This CDR3 region has 15 residues. The DNA of the CDR3 is TGTGCCAGCCTCAAACAGGGACTAAGCAATCAGCCCCAGCATTTT. Protein: CASLKQGLSNQPQHF.

Relative to its sample, this clonotype is medium-sized. The V gene is TRBV11-2, the J gene TRBJ2-7; tentatively, D is TRBD1 (5 bases). V dropped 4 bases and J dropped 3 bases, with 13 bases sitting between them. CDR3 length equals 14 residues. Germline CDR1 reads SGHAT; CDR2 reads FQNNGV. CDR3 sequence: CASSSDSPDYEQYF. The CDR3 nucleotides are TGTGCCAGCAGCTCAGACAGCCCAGACTACGAGCAGTACTTC.

This clonotype qualifies as medium-sized. V and J are TRBV11-2 and TRBJ2-7, with 7 bases fitting TRBD1. The CDR3 extends over 14 amino acids. V dropped 5 bases and J dropped 1; count of bases not matched to a gene: 5. Germline CDR1 reads SGHAT; CDR2 reads FQNNGV. CDR3 DNA sequence: TGTGCCAGCAGCCCGGACAGGCTTTCCTACGAGCAGTACTTC. This translates into CASSPDRLSYEQYF. The complete variable domain, with remaining parts taken from reference TRBV11-2 and TRBJ2-7, reads EAGVAQSPRYKIIEKRQSVAFWCNPISGHATLYWYQQILGQGPKLLIQFQNNGVVDDSQLPKDRFSAERLKGVDSTLKIQPAKLEDSAVYLCASSPDRLSYEQYFGPGTRLTVT.

This clonotype was recorded many times. The genes are TRBV11-3 and TRBJ2-7; tentative D call: TRBD1 (5 bases). The V gene lost 1 base and the J gene lost 5 bases, with 12 bases spanning the gap. The CDR3 is made up of 14 amino acids. The germline CDR1 and CDR2 sequences are SGHNT and YENEEA. The CDR3 protein is CASSLAQGYDEQYF. As DNA, the CDR3 is TGTGCCAGCAGCTTAGCCCAGGGTTACGACGAGCAGTACTTC. Filled out from reference TRBV11-3 and TRBJ2-7, the complete variable domain reads EAGVVQSPRYKIIEKKQPVAFWCNPISGHNTLYWYLQNLGQGPELLIRYENEEAVDDSQLPKDRFSAERLKGVDSTLKIQPAELGDSAVYLCASSLAQGYDEQYFGPGTRLTVT.

J is TRBJ2-5 and V is TRBV5-1, with 12 bases lining up with TRBD2. Per the germline V gene, CDR1 is SGHRS and CDR2 is YFSETQ. Unmatched junction bases numbered 4, after V lost 2 bases and J lost 5 bases. There are 15 residues in the CDR3. The CDR3: CASSLLAGGFETQYF. The CDR3 coding sequence is TGCGCCAGCAGCTTACTAGCGGGGGGCTTTGAGACCCAGTACTTC.

Sample share makes this clonotype medium-sized. The chain links TRBV7-2 to TRBJ2-7; TRBD1 matches at 10 bases. The CDR3 runs 14 residues. Trimming at V came to 3 bases and at J to 3 bases, leaving 2 bases not matched to a gene. Germline CDR1 reads SGHTA; CDR2 reads FQGNSA. The CDR3 spells CASSFRDRGYEQYF. CDR3 DNA sequence: TGTGCCAGCAGCTTTCGGGACAGGGGCTACGAGCAGTACTTC.

By proportion, this clonotype is medium-sized. For the CDR3, the DNA is TGTGCCACCAGCAGGAGGGCAAATCAGCCCCAGCATTTT. It codes for CATSRRANQPQHF. The chain uses TRBV15 and TRBJ1-5; D ambiguous. Germline lookup yields CDR1 LNHNV and CDR2 YYDKDF (reference sequence). V lost 3 bases and J 4 bases, leaving 7 bases between the germline ends. This CDR3 region has 13 residues. Drawing the rest from reference TRBV15 and TRBJ1-5, the complete variable domain is DAMVIQNPRYQVTQFGKPVTLSCSQTLNHNVMYWYQQKSSQAPKLLFHYYDKDFNNEADTPDNFQSRRPNTSFCFLDIRSPGLGDTAMYLCATSRRANQPQHFGDGTRLSIL.

The V and J genes are TRBV4-3 and TRBJ1-2, with D unresolved. The CDR3 sequence is 14 residues long. V shed 2 bases and J shed 4 bases, with 11 bases lying between them. CDR1 LGHNA and CDR2 YSLEER come from the germline V gene. The DNA of the CDR3 is TGCGCCAGCAGCCAACGGCGCTCCCTCTATGGCTACACCTTC. Translated, it gives CASSQRRSLYGYTF.